This entry lists 21 T cell receptor beta chains sequenced from one sample in a study of blood T cell repertoires in COVID-19. The method was immunoSEQ multiplex PCR; TCRdb's version includes in-frame clones alone and lacks a portion of them. The table lists around 99,000 clones, roughly 88% of them singletons. Sequenced input: peripheral blood. These receptors came from a woman aged 80 or over with active or convalescent COVID-19.

This sequence joins TRBV6-1 and TRBJ2-5, with 12 positions matching TRBD2. Germline CDR1 is MNHNS and CDR2 is SASEGT. Unmatched junction bases numbered 10, after V lost 4 bases and J lost 1 base. The length of the CDR3 is 18 residues. The CDR3 DNA reads as TGTGCCAGCAGTGCGGAGCTAGCGGGAGGGCCCACCCAAGAGACCCAGTACTTC. This translates into CASSAELAGGPTQETQYF.

The rearrangement links TRBV11-2 to TRBJ2-5; 7 positions match TRBD1. J was trimmed by 2 bases and V by 7 bases; bases with no gene match: 13. The CDR3 runs 16 residues. CDR1 SGHAT and CDR2 FQNNGV come from the germline V gene. The CDR3 nucleotides read TGTGCCAGCACCCAATCACTCATGGACAGGCAAGAGACCCAGTACTTC. Amino acids: CASTQSLMDRQETQYF.

The sample holds a few counts of this clone. The rearrangement uses TRBV11-2 and TRBJ2-7; D is ambiguous. CDR1 and CDR2 from the germline V gene are SGHAT and FQNNGV. CDR3 length: 14 amino acids. V lost 5 bases, J lost 2 bases, and 13 bases lay in between. CDR3 residues: CASSLSSLAYEQYF. CDR3 sequence (DNA): TGTGCCAGCAGCCTTAGTAGCCTAGCCTACGAGCAGTACTTC.

This clone was recorded a few times. V and J are TRBV15 and TRBJ1-1; 7 bases are shared with TRBD1. From germline, CDR1 is LNHNV and CDR2 YYDKDF (reference sequence). V was clipped by 3 bases and J by 2 bases; unmatched bases: 6. CDR3 length: 15 amino acids. Here the CDR3 DNA reads TGTGCCACCAGCAGGGAGACAGGGCCAAACACTGAAGCTTTCTTT. Its translation is CATSRETGPNTEAFF.

The rearrangement joins TRBV29-1 to TRBJ2-3, with 11 bases aligning to TRBD2. The CDR3 spans 15 residues. Germline V gene lookup returns CDR1 SQVTM and CDR2 ANQGSEA. The junction had 8 bases not matched to a gene; V was cut back by 4 bases and J by 5 bases. The CDR3 sequence is CSVVHLAGGGDTQYF. In DNA, the CDR3 is TGCAGCGTTGTACATCTAGCGGGAGGAGGAGATACGCAGTATTTT.

The chain has TRBV7-9 and TRBJ2-1; 11 bases line up with TRBD2. The CDR3 runs to 15 residues. The germline CDR1 and CDR2 sequences are SEHNR and FQNEAQ (reference sequence). V lost 2 bases and J lost 8; bases outside the gene matches: 5. The CDR3 bases are TGTGCCAGCAGCTTATCTAGCGGGAGGTGGGATGAGCAGTTCTTC. The encoded protein is CASSLSSGRWDEQFF.

The chain couples TRBV4-1 to TRBJ2-7; D perhaps matches TRBD1 (5 bases). The V gene's germline CDR1 is MGHRA and CDR2 YSYEKL. Trimming pared 0 bases from V and 3 bases from J, leaving 9 bases between. The CDR3 sequence is 14 residues long. As DNA, the CDR3 is TGCGCCAGCAGCCAAGACCCAGGGTTCTACGAGCAGTACTTC. It specifies CASSQDPGFYEQYF.

J is TRBJ2-3 and V is TRBV5-1, with 12 bases fitting TRBD2. V lost 2 bases and J lost 6; bases outside the gene matches: 1. The CDR3 has 14 amino acids. Germline V gene lookup returns CDR1 SGHRS and CDR2 YFSETQ. CDR3 DNA: TGCGCCAGCAGCTTTGGACTAGCGGGGGATACGCAGTATTTT. Translating gives CASSFGLAGDTQYF.

This clone is a singleton in its sample. The rearrangement uses TRBV2 and TRBJ2-2; weak D call: TRBD2 (5 bases). The CDR3 spans 11 residues. V lost 7 bases, J lost 7 bases, and 7 bases lay in between. Germline-derived CDR1 and CDR2 are SNHLY and FYNNEI. CDR3 in DNA: TGTGCCAGCAACGGGGTCGGGGAGCTGTTTTTT. It codes for CASNGVGELFF.

V gene TRBV15 combines with J gene TRBJ2-6, with TRBD1 identical over 8 bases. J gave up 0 bases and V 5 bases, and 6 bases lay outside the gene matches. The CDR3 has 17 amino acids. Germline CDR1 LNHNV, CDR2 YYDKDF (reference sequence). CDR3 bases: TGTGCCACCAGCTCCCGGACAGGGAGCTCTGGGGCCAACGTCCTGACTTTC. Translating gives CATSSRTGSSGANVLTF. Full variable domain (remainder filled in from reference TRBV15 and TRBJ2-6): DAMVIQNPRYQVTQFGKPVTLSCSQTLNHNVMYWYQQKSSQAPKLLFHYYDKDFNNEADTPDNFQSRRPNTSFCFLDIRSPGLGDTAMYLCATSSRTGSSGANVLTFGAGSRLTVL.

J is TRBJ2-5 and V is TRBV29-1, with 9 bases that match TRBD1. Germline V CDR1 and CDR2: SQVTM, ANQGSEA. J gave up 5 bases and V 7 bases, and 11 bases lay outside the gene matches. The CDR3 runs 14 residues. The CDR3 DNA follows: TGCAGCGCCCGGCTCGGGACAGGGTGGGAGACCCAGTACTTC. Protein: CSARLGTGWETQYF.

The chain is built from TRBV30 and TRBJ2-3, with a weak D call TRBD2 (5 bases). Germline CDR1 is GTSNPN and CDR2 is SVGIG (reference sequence). The CDR3 runs 12 residues. The V end was cut by 0 bases, the J end by 8 bases, with 9 bases between. The CDR3, as DNA: TGTGCCTGGAGTGTTACGGCGGGTACGCAGTATTTT. Protein sequence: CAWSVTAGTQYF.

This clone has just one count. The V call is TRBV3-1 (or the pseudogene TRBV3-2), the J call TRBJ2-1, with 9 bases aligning to TRBD2. Unmatched junction bases numbered 3, after V lost 5 bases and J lost 1 base. The germline V gene has CDR1 LGHDT and CDR2 YNNKEL (reference sequence). The CDR3 consists of 15 residues. The CDR3 sequence is CASSASGRSYNEQFF. CDR3 bases: TGTGCCAGCAGCGCAAGCGGGAGGTCCTACAATGAGCAGTTCTTC.

This clone was picked up one time. This chain joins TRBV5-6 and TRBJ2-2; TRBD2 is a possible D gene (6 bases). There are 14 residues in the CDR3. V was shortened by 1 base and J by 5 bases, with 9 bases between the two germline ends. Per germline, CDR1 SGHDT and CDR2 YYEEEE. The CDR3 reads CASSLPGGTGELFF. Here the CDR3 DNA reads TGTGCCAGCAGCTTGCCCGGGGGTACCGGGGAGCTGTTTTTT.

The rearrangement links TRBV6-5 to TRBJ2-1; D might be TRBD2 (6 bases). The CDR3 sequence is 14 residues long. The germline V and J ends were trimmed by 2 bases and 6 bases, with 11 bases remaining between them. The germline V gene encodes CDR1 MNHEY and CDR2 SVGAGI. The CDR3 nucleotides are TGTGCCAGCAGTTACGCGGGATCGGGCAATGAGCAGTTCTTC. This encodes CASSYAGSGNEQFF.

Points on this clone: Relative to the germline gene, one junction end is altered; a read error may explain this. The chain links TRBV7-7 to TRBJ1-5, with TRBD1 as a possible D gene (5 bases). The germline V gene has CDR1 SSHAT and CDR2 FNYEAQ (reference sequence). The CDR3 is made up of 20 amino acids. CDR3 bases: TGTGCTAGCAGCTTCTATTTGCAGGGTTTTATGAGCCTAAGCAATCAGCCCCAGCATTTT. Residues: CASSFYLQGFMSLSNQPQHF. The variable domain in full, completed from reference TRBV7-7 and TRBJ1-5, reads GAGVSQSPRYKVTKRGQDVTLRCDPISSHATLYWYQQALGQGPEFLTYFNYEAQPDKSGLPSDRFSAERPEGSISTLTIQRTEQRDSAMYRCASSFYLQGFMSLSNQPQHFGDGTRLSIL.

The V and J genes are TRBV11-2 and TRBJ1-1; weak D call: TRBD1 (5 bases). Germline V gene lookup returns CDR1 SGHAT and CDR2 FQNNGV. Trimming shortened V by 2 bases and J by 4 bases, and 11 bases separated the two germline ends. This CDR3 is built from 14 residues. This chain's CDR3 is CASSLQGSGTEAFF. CDR3 DNA sequence: TGTGCCAGCAGCTTACAGGGATCTGGCACTGAAGCTTTCTTT.

The chain carries TRBV7-3 and TRBJ1-6; D perhaps matches TRBD1 (6 bases). Germline loops: CDR1 SGHTA, CDR2 FQGTGA. The CDR3 extends over 15 amino acids. V lost 4 bases to trimming and J lost 7 bases, with 14 bases between them. DNA of the CDR3: TGTGCCAGCAGCTCGACAGGCGGGCGGAATTCACCCCTCCACTTT. Amino acids: CASSSTGGRNSPLHF.

The CDR3 region has the DNA TGCGCCAGCAGCTTGGCCGAGGGCGGGAGGCCGGAGACCCAGTACTTC. Translated, it gives CASSLAEGGRPETQYF. The chain combines TRBV5-1 with TRBJ2-5; 8 nucleotides align to TRBD2. The CDR3 runs 16 residues. Trimming removed 0 bases from V and 5 bases from J; junction bases left unmatched: 9. Germline values: CDR1 SGHRS, CDR2 YFSETQ.

In this sample, this clone turned up once. The J gene is TRBJ2-2, the V gene TRBV18; possibly TRBD1 for D (6 bases). The length of the CDR3 is 16 residues. The V gene lost 3 bases and the J gene lost 0 bases, with 11 bases spanning the gap. Germline CDR1 reads KGHSH; CDR2 reads LQKENI. CDR3 DNA sequence: TGTGCCAGCTCACCTGGACAGACCTCGAACACCGGGGAGCTGTTTTTT. This encodes CASSPGQTSNTGELFF.

This clone appeared a few times. The chain employs TRBV28 and TRBJ2-7; 9 nucleotides align to TRBD1. CDR1 and CDR2 from the germline V gene are MDHEN and SYDVKM. Trimming took 6 bases from V and 6 from J; bases not matched to a gene: 12. CDR3 length: 15 residues. DNA for the CDR3: TGTGCCAGCAGCACGACACCGGGACAGGGTCGCGAGCAGTACTTC. Its protein is CASSTTPGQGREQYF.